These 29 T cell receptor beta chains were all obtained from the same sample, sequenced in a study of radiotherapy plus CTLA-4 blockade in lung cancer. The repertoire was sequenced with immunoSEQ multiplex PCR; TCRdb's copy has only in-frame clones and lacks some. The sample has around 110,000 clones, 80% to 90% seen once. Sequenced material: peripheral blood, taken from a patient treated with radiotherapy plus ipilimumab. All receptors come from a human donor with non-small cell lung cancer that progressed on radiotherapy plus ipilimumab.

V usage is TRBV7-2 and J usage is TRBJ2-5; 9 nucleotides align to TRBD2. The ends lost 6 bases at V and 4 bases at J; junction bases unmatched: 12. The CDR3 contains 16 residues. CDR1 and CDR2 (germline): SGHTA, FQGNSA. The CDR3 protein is CASSTGVIAGVETQYF. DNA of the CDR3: TGTGCCAGCAGTACAGGGGTAATAGCGGGAGTAGAGACCCAGTACTTC.

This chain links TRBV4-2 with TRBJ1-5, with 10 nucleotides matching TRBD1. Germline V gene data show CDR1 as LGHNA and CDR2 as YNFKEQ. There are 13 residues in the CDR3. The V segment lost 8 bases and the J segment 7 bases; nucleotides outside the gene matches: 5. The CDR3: CASGDRGEQPQHF. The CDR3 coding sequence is TGTGCCAGCGGGGACAGGGGCGAGCAGCCCCAGCATTTT.

CDR3: CASSLGQGVFYGYTF. The CDR3 DNA is TGCGCCAGCAGCTTGGGGCAGGGGGTCTTCTATGGCTACACCTTC. The gene calls are TRBV5-1 and TRBJ1-2, with 7 bases fitting TRBD1. This CDR3 is built from 15 residues. V shed 0 bases and J 4 bases; nucleotides not matched to a gene: 6. The V gene's germline CDR1 is SGHRS and CDR2 YFSETQ.

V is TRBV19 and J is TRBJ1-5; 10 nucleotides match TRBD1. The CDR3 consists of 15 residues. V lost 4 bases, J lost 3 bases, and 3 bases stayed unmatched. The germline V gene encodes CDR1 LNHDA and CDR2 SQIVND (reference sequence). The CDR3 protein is CASSRGQGFNQPQHF. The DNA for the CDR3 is TGTGCCAGTAGTAGGGGACAGGGGTTCAATCAGCCCCAGCATTTT. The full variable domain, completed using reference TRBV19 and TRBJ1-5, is DGGITQSPKYLFRKEGQNVTLSCEQNLNHDAMYWYRQDPGQGLRLIYYSQIVNDFQKGDIAEGYSVSREKKESFPLTVTSAQKNPTAFYLCASSRGQGFNQPQHFGDGTRLSIL.

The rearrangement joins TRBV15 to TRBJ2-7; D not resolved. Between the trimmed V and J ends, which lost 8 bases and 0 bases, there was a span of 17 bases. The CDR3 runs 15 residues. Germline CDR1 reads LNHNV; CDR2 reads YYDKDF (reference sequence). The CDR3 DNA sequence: TGTGCCACCTCCCGTGAGAACCCGAGCTCCTACGAGCAGTACTTC. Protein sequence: CATSRENPSSYEQYF.

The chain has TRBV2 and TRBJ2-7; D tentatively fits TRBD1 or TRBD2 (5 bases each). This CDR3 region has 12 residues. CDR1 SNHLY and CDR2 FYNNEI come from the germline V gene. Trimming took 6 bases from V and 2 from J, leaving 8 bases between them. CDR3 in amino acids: CASSPGPYEQYF. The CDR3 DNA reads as TGTGCCAGCAGCCCGGGGCCCTACGAGCAGTACTTC. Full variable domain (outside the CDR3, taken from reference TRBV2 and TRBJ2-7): EPEVTQTPSHQVTQMGQEVILRCVPISNHLYFYWYRQILGQKVEFLVSFYNNEISEKSEIFDDQFSVERPDGSNFTLKIRSTKLEDSAMYFCASSPGPYEQYFGPGTRLTVT.

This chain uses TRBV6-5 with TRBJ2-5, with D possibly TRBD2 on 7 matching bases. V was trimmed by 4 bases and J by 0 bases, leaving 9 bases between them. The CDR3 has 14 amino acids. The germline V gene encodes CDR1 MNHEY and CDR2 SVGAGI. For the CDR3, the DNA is TGTGCCAGCAGTTCGGGGGGCTACCAAGAGACCCAGTACTTC. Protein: CASSSGGYQETQYF.

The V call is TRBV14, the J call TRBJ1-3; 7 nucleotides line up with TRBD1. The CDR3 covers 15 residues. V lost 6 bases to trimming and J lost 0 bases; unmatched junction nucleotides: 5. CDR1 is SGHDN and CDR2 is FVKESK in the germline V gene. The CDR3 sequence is CASRPTGSSGNTIYF. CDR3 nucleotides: TGTGCCAGCAGGCCGACAGGGAGCTCTGGAAACACCATATATTTT. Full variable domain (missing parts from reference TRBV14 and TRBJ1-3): EAGVTQFPSHSVIEKGQTVTLRCDPISGHDNLYWYRRVMGKEIKFLLHFVKESKQDESGMPNNRFLAERTGGTYSTLKVQPAELEDSGVYFCASRPTGSSGNTIYFGEGSWLTVV.

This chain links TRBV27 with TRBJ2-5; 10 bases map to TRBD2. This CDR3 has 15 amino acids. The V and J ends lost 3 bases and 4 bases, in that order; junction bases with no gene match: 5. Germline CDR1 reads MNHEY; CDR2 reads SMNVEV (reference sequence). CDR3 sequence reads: CASSFTASGRETQYF. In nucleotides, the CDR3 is TGTGCCAGCAGTTTTACGGCTAGCGGGAGAGAGACCCAGTACTTC.

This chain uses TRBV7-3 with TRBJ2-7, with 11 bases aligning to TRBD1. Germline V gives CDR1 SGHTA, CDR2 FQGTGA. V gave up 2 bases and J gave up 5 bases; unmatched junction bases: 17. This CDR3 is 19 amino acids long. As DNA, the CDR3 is TGTGCCAGCAGCTTAGTCTCCGGGACAGGGGGTTCAAGTGGGAACGAGCAGTACTTC. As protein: CASSLVSGTGGSSGNEQYF.

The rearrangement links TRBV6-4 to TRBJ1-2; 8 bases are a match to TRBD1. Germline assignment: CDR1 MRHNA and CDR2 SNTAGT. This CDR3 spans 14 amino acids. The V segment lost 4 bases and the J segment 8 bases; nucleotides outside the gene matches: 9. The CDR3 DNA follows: TGTGCCAGCAGTGTCGACAGGGGACTGGGAGGCTACACCTTC. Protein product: CASSVDRGLGGYTF.

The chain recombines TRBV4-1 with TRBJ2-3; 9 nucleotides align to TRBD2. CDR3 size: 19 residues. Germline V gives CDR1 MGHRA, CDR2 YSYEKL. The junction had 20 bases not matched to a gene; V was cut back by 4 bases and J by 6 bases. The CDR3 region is CASSLSGISASGMSDTQYF. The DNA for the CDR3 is TGCGCCAGCAGCCTAAGTGGTATTTCAGCTAGCGGGATGTCGGATACGCAGTATTTT.

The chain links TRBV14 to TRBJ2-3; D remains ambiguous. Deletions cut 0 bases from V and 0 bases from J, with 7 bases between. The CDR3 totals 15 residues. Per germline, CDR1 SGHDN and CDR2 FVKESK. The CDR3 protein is CASSQDRRSTDTQYF. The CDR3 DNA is TGTGCCAGCAGCCAAGACAGACGGAGCACAGATACGCAGTATTTT.

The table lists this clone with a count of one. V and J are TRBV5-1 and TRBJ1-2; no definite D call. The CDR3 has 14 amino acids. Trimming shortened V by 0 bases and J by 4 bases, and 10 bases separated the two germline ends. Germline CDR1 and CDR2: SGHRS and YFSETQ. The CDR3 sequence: CASSLAGNAYGYTF. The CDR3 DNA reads TGCGCCAGCAGCTTGGCGGGAAACGCCTATGGCTACACCTTC.

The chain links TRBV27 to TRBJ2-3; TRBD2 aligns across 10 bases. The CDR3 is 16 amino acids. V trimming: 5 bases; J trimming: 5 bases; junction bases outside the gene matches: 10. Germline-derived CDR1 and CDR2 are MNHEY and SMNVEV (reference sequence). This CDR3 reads CASSPLAGEAGDTQYF. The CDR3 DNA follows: TGTGCCAGCAGTCCCCTAGCGGGAGAGGCGGGAGATACGCAGTATTTT.

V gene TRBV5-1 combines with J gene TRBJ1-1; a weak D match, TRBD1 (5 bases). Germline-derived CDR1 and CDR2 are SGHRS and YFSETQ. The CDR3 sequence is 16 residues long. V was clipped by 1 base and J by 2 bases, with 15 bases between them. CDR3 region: CASSLRSVGDNTEAFF. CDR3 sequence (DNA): TGCGCCAGCAGCTTGAGATCCGTGGGGGATAACACTGAAGCTTTCTTT. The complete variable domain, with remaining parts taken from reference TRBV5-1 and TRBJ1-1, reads KAGVTQTPRYLIKTRGQQVTLSCSPISGHRSVSWYQQTPGQGLQFLFEYFSETQRNKGNFPGRFSGRQFSNSRSEMNVSTLELGDSALYLCASSLRSVGDNTEAFFGQGTRLTVV.

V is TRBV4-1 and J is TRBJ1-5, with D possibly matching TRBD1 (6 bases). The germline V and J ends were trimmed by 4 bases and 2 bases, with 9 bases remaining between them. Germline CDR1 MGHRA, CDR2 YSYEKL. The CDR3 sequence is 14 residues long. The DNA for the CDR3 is TGCGCCAGCAGCCTAGGGGGGGGCAATCAGCCCCAGCATTTT. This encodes CASSLGGGNQPQHF.

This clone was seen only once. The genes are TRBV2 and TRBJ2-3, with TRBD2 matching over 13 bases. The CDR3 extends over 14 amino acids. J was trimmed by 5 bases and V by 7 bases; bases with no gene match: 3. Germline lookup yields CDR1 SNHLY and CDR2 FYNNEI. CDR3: CASNRLAGGDTQYF. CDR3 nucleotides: TGTGCCAGCAACAGACTAGCGGGAGGAGATACGCAGTATTTT.

The CDR3 region is CASSRQAGGSTHTQYF. CDR3 nucleotides: TGTGCCAGCAGCCGCCAGGCGGGCGGGAGCACCCATACGCAGTATTTT. This chain uses TRBV7-3 with TRBJ2-3; 7 bases agree with TRBD2. This CDR3 has 16 amino acids. CDR1 is SGHTA, CDR2 FQGTGA, per germline. V lost 5 bases to trimming and J lost 7 bases; unmatched junction nucleotides: 15. Full variable domain (outside the CDR3, taken from reference TRBV7-3 and TRBJ2-3): GAGVSQTPSNKVTEKGKYVELRCDPISGHTALYWYRQSLGQGPEFLIYFQGTGAADDSGLPNDRFFAVRPEGSVSTLKIQRTERGDSAVYLCASSRQAGGSTHTQYFGPGTRLTVL.

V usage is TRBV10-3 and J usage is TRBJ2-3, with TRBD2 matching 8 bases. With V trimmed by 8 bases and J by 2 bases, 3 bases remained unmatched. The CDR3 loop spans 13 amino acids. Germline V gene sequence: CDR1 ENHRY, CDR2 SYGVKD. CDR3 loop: CAIGAGDTDTQYF. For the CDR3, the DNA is TGTGCCATCGGAGCGGGAGACACAGATACGCAGTATTTT.

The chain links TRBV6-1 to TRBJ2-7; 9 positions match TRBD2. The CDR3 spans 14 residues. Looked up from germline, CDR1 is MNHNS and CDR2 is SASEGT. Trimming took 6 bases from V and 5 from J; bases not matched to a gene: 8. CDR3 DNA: TGTGCCAGCAGACTTGGACTAGCGTCCAACGAGCAGTACTTC. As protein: CASRLGLASNEQYF.

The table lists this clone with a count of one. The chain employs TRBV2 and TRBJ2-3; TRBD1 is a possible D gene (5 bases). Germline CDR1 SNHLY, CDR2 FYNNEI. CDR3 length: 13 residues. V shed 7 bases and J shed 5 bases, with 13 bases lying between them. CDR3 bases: TGTGCCAGCAAGTGGGGCATGAAAGATACGCAGTATTTT. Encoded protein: CASKWGMKDTQYF. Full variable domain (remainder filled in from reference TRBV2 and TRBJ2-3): EPEVTQTPSHQVTQMGQEVILRCVPISNHLYFYWYRQILGQKVEFLVSFYNNEISEKSEIFDDQFSVERPDGSNFTLKIRSTKLEDSAMYFCASKWGMKDTQYFGPGTRLTVL.

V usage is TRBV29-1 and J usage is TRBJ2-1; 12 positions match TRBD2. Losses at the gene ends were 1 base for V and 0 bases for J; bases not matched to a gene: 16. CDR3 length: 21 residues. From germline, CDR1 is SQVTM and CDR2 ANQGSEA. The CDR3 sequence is CSVEVETPGLAGRSSYNEQFF. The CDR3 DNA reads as TGCAGCGTTGAAGTAGAAACGCCGGGACTAGCGGGTCGAAGCTCCTACAATGAGCAGTTCTTC.

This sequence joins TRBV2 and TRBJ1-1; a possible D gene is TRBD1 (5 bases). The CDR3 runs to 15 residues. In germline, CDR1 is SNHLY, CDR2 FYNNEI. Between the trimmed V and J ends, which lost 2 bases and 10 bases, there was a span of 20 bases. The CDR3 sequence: CASSEFFQGSGAAFF. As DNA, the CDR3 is TGTGCCAGCAGTGAATTTTTCCAGGGTAGCGGGGCAGCTTTCTTT.

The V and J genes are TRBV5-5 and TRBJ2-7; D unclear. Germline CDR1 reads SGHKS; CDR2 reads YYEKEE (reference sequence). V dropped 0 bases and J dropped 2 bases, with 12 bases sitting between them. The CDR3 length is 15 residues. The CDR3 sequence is CASSLGARVAYEQYF. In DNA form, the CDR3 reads TGTGCCAGCAGCTTGGGCGCACGCGTAGCCTACGAGCAGTACTTC.

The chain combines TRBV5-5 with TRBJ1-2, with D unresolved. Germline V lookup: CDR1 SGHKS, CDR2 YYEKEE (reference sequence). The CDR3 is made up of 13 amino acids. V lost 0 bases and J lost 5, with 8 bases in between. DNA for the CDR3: TGTGCCAGCAGCTTGGAGAGCCAGTATGGCTACACCTTC. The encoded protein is CASSLESQYGYTF.

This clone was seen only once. The CDR3 reads CASSSLGQGDYGYTF. DNA for the CDR3: TGTGCCAGCAGTTCACTAGGACAGGGCGACTATGGCTACACCTTC. The chain has TRBV27 and TRBJ1-2; 8 bases align to TRBD1. CDR3 length: 15 residues. J was trimmed by 3 bases and V by 4 bases; bases with no gene match: 7. CDR1 and CDR2 from the germline V gene are MNHEY and SMNVEV (reference sequence).

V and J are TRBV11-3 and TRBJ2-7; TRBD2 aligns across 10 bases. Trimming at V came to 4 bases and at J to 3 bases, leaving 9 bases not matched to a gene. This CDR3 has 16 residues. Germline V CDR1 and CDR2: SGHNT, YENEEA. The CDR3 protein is CASSSHPASGSYEQYF. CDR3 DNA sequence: TGTGCCAGCAGCTCCCACCCGGCTAGCGGGAGCTACGAGCAGTACTTC.

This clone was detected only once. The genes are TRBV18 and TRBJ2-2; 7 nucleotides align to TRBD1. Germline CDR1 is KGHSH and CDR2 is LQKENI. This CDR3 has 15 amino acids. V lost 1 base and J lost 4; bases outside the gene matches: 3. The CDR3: CASSPQGAFTGELFF. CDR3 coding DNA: TGTGCCAGCTCACCACAGGGGGCCTTCACCGGGGAGCTGTTTTTT.